The 10 T cell receptor beta chains below all came from one sample that was sequenced in a study of shared clonotypes between healthy human individuals. Naivety among CD8 cells was defined by CD45RO negativity and positive CCR7 selection, thereby excluding terminally differentiated effector memory CD45RA+ cells. Sequencing was performed with immunoSEQ multiplex PCR; in TCRdb, only in-frame clones are kept and a portion is missing. The profile shows some 1,900,000 clones, less than 95% of them singletons. Sequenced sample: naive CD8+ T cells sorted from blood. The receptors were gathered from a man aged 18 to 29 in good health.

The chain recombines TRBV19 with TRBJ1-4; TRBD1 matches 7 bases. The CDR3 has 17 residues. Germline V gene data show CDR1 as LNHDA and CDR2 as SQIVND (reference sequence). V was pared by 6 bases and J by 4 bases, with 14 bases of the junction left unmatched. CDR3: CASSKNAGTAINEKLFF. The CDR3 DNA follows: TGTGCCAGTAGCAAAAATGCCGGGACAGCAATTAATGAAAAACTGTTTTTT.

As for this clone: The identical CDR3 is also encoded by other nucleotide sequences in the sample. The CDR3 coding sequence is TGCGCCAGCAGCCAAGCTGCCAGTTCCTACGAGCAGTACTTC. Translation: CASSQAASSYEQYF. The V call is TRBV4-1, the J call TRBJ2-7; no clear D. Deletions cut 1 base from V and 1 base from J, with 8 bases between. This CDR3 has 14 amino acids. Looked up from germline, CDR1 is MGHRA and CDR2 is YSYEKL.

The V call is TRBV4-3, the J call TRBJ2-1; no clear D gene. V was trimmed by 1 base and J by 4 bases, leaving 8 bases between them. Germline assignment: CDR1 LGHNA and CDR2 YSLEER. The CDR3 covers 14 residues. The CDR3 nucleotides read TGCGCCAGCAGCCAAGTCGGCGGATACAATGAGCAGTTCTTC. It translates to CASSQVGGYNEQFF.

CDR3 DNA sequence: TGTGCCAGCAGCTTAGACCCGGTAGCCTCAACGGAGCAGTACTTC. This codes for CASSLDPVASTEQYF. The V and J genes are TRBV11-2 and TRBJ2-7, with D hard to call. Germline CDR1 is SGHAT and CDR2 is FQNNGV. The CDR3 loop spans 15 amino acids. The ends were cut back, 0 bases at V and 7 bases at J, with 16 bases in the middle.

The rearrangement links TRBV30 to TRBJ1-1, with TRBD1 matching over 7 bases. CDR1 and CDR2 (germline): GTSNPN, SVGIG (reference sequence). With V trimmed by 4 bases and J by 0 bases, 8 bases remained unmatched. This CDR3 spans 15 amino acids. This chain's CDR3 is CAWILGQSMNTEAFF. The CDR3 region has the DNA TGTGCCTGGATTCTGGGACAGAGCATGAACACTGAAGCTTTCTTT. Filled out from reference TRBV30 and TRBJ1-1, the complete variable domain reads SQTIHQWPATLVQPVGSPLSLECTVEGTSNPNLYWYRQAAGRGLQLLFYSVGIGQISSEVPQNLSASRPQDRQFILSSKKLLLSDSGFYLCAWILGQSMNTEAFFGQGTRLTVV.

J is TRBJ2-2 and V is TRBV2; 10 bases fit TRBD2. The trim removed 0 bases at V and 5 bases at J, leaving 12 bases unmatched. The CDR3 spans 19 residues. Germline values: CDR1 SNHLY, CDR2 FYNNEI. CDR3 sequence (DNA): TGTGCCAGCAGTGAAGCTGATAGCGGGAGGATGGGAGATACCGGGGAGCTGTTTTTT. Translated: CASSEADSGRMGDTGELFF. The full variable domain, its missing parts supplied by reference TRBV2 and TRBJ2-2, is EPEVTQTPSHQVTQMGQEVILRCVPISNHLYFYWYRQILGQKVEFLVSFYNNEISEKSEIFDDQFSVERPDGSNFTLKIRSTKLEDSAMYFCASSEADSGRMGDTGELFFGEGSRLTVL.

This clone appeared once. The same CDR3 also results from other DNA sequences found in this sample. The chain couples TRBV28 to TRBJ1-1; no clear D gene. CDR3 length equals 12 residues. V was trimmed by 6 bases and J by 2 bases, leaving 7 bases between them. The germline V gene encodes CDR1 MDHEN and CDR2 SYDVKM. CDR3 nucleotides: TGTGCCAGCAGAGACGTCAACACTGAAGCTTTCTTT. This encodes CASRDVNTEAFF.

The rearrangement uses TRBV6-1 and TRBJ1-4; D is uncertain. CDR3 length equals 16 residues. V was clipped by 3 bases and J by 0 bases, with 11 bases between them. The germline CDR1 and CDR2 sequences are MNHNS and SASEGT. CDR3: CASSEMDFATNEKLFF. CDR3 nucleotides: TGTGCCAGCAGTGAGATGGATTTCGCAACTAATGAAAAACTGTTTTTT.

For this clone: Germline and junction disagree at one end, which may indicate a read error. The chain is built from TRBV4-1 and TRBJ2-7, with 7 positions matching TRBD1. CDR3 length equals 15 residues. Germline assignment: CDR1 MGHRA and CDR2 YSYEKL. The CDR3 is CASSEELVRGTEQYF. CDR3 coding DNA: TGCGCCAGCAGCGAAGAGTTGGTCAGGGGGACCGAGCAGTACTTC.

The chain recombines TRBV5-6 with TRBJ2-3; D unclear. Deletions cut 2 bases from V and 0 bases from J, with 10 bases between. Germline CDR1 reads SGHDT; CDR2 reads YYEEEE. The CDR3 length is 15 residues. Here the CDR3 DNA reads TGTGCCAGCAGCTTAGGGATAACTAGCACAGATACGCAGTATTTT. This translates into CASSLGITSTDTQYF.